Detailed here is one T cell receptor (beta chain). The specificity of this receptor is unknown. Base qualities were left out, and no much larger clone turns up one base away. Full-length TCR variable regions were amplified by 5' RACE PCR using constant-region reverse primers, and then by semi-nested PCR using Nested Universal Primer A. The ReliaPrep RNA Cell Miniprep System was used to extract total RNA, which was then reverse transcribed into 5'RACE-ready cDNA with the SMARTer RACE 5'/3' Kit. Multiplex adaptors were used to barcode full-length TCR alpha and beta libraries, and the barcoded libraries were sequenced on an Illumina MiSeq. The study's processing was this. For each of nine subset-tissue groups, sequencing data from the five patients were pooled, and the groups were compared by unsupervised clustering of TCR gene usage. The Morisita-Horn index, with shared sequences weighted by their contribution to each repertoire, was used to calculate repertoire similarity. TCRdb cleaned the public reads at Q25 with fastp, built clones with MiXCR and kept in-frame beta chains. Here each entry gathers all rows of one CDR3 protein and keeps the most common genes and DNA. The V and J calls here are based on TCRdb, not the publication. For this sample there are around 9,700 distinct CDR3 sequences; just under 55% appear just once. The ten largest clones take up 5.5% to 7% of the sample.

CD4+CD25+CD127-/low cells were isolated as Tregs. Tregs, naive and memory CD4+ T cells from tumor, blood and ipsilateral draining lymph nodes of a handful of breast cancer patients underwent full-length TCR alpha and beta sequencing. Tumor tissue, along with lymph nodes from ipsilateral axillary dissection, was perfused with PBS, minced, and then digested using collagenase I and hyaluronidase. Mononuclear cells from lymph nodes or 50 to 60 ml of peripheral blood were isolated by Ficoll density gradient centrifugation. A purity exceeding 90% was confirmed by FACS for the sorted cell populations. The germline V and J ends show losses of 5 bases and 3 bases respectively, and no gene match explains 8 bases of the junction. The CDR3 runs 14 amino acids, cysteine and phenylalanine included. Kept here is only the CDR3 DNA, which spans 42 bases and is read in frame from base 1. Via the germline V gene (reference sequence), CDR1 is DFQATT and CDR2 SNEGSKA.

The source of the sample is a study (dated by TCRdb to the mid-2010s). About the full investigation: The study tested whether tumor-infiltrating Tregs in breast cancer are recruited from blood Tregs or converted in situ from other CD4+ T cell subsets.

Findings and caveats that apply to the study as a whole: The TCR alpha and beta sequences of tumor-infiltrating Tregs showed the greatest overlap with tumor naive CD4+ T cells, followed by blood naive CD4+ T cells. Tumor memory CD4+ T cell TCR gene usage was found to cluster with blood and lymph node memory CD4+ cells and with lymph node naive CD4+ cells. The validation in the larger cohort was limited to a single TCR beta V-J rearrangement instead of whole repertoires.

This receptor chain uses TRBV20-1 and TRBJ2-5, with 8 central nucleotides matching TRBD1. This clonotype originated in a female donor with breast cancer. Input material: Tregs sorted from a lymph node. The sequenced DNA: TGCAGTGCTGAATTCCGACAGGGGAAAGAGACCCAGTACTTC. This sequence encodes CSAEFRQGKETQYF.